This TCR beta chain originates from a study of memory CD4+ T cells and cytomegalovirus serostatus. Source study methods: After removing out-of-frame reads, under 2.5 million distinct TCRbeta sequences remained. Method: immunoSEQ multiplex PCR; TCRdb's copy keeps in-frame clones and lacks some. V and J calls and clone size are copied from that table; D and trimming were computed from the DNA. The sample yields tens of thousands of clones, approximately 86% seen once. Turning to this clone: The antigen is not known.

The sort gate was single viable CD3+CD4+CD8-CD45RO+ cells for memory CD4+ T cells. Whole-study findings and limits: Of under 200 reported CMV TCRbeta sequences, some 67 were found in memory CD4+ repertoires.

V lost 5 bases and J 10 bases, leaving 9 bases between the germline ends. Per the germline V gene, CDR1 is SNHLY and CDR2 is FYNNEI. The CDR3 has 12 residues. Sequencing input: memory CD4+ T cells from blood. The sequence derives from an adult in good health and CMV-seronegative. Some clones in this sample may be carry-over from other donors' samples. The chain recombines TRBV2 with TRBJ1-6, with no clear D. The DNA for the CDR3 is TGTGCCAGCAGTCCAAATCTGTCACCCCTCCACTTT. It encodes CASSPNLSPLHF. The full variable domain, rest sourced from reference TRBV2 and TRBJ1-6, is EPEVTQTPSHQVTQMGQEVILRCVPISNHLYFYWYRQILGQKVEFLVSFYNNEISEKSEIFDDQFSVERPDGSNFTLKIRSTKLEDSAMYFCASSPNLSPLHFGNGTRLTVT.